The clone carrying this T cell receptor (beta chain) occurred once. Its antigen is undetermined. Measured with immunoSEQ multiplex PCR; TCRdb has only the in-frame clones, and not every one. The table lists 70,000 or so clones, approximately 86% of them singletons. This specimen comes from a study of OX40 agonist ivuxolimab in advanced cancers. Across the study: At 65% to 85% male, the cohort had a mean age of approximately 60 years, ranging from about 20 to 79. Study-wide results and caveats: The specificity for antigen of the expanded peripheral T cells was not determined.

CDR1 MNHEY and CDR2 SMNVEV come from the germline V gene (reference sequence). This CDR3 is built from 12 residues. The V gene lost 0 bases and the J gene lost 6 bases, with 5 bases spanning the gap. Individuals having autoimmune disease history or systemic immunosuppression were not enrolled. This material consisted of CD4+ or CD8+ T cells sorted from blood, taken in a trial of the OX40 agonist ivuxolimab. The chain is built from TRBV27 and TRBJ2-5, with D uncertain. The clonotype originates from an adult with an advanced solid tumor such as melanoma, head and neck, liver or kidney cancer. The CDR3 sequence is CASSLSGKTQYF. CDR3 DNA sequence: TGTGCCAGCAGTTTATCTGGGAAGACCCAGTACTTC.